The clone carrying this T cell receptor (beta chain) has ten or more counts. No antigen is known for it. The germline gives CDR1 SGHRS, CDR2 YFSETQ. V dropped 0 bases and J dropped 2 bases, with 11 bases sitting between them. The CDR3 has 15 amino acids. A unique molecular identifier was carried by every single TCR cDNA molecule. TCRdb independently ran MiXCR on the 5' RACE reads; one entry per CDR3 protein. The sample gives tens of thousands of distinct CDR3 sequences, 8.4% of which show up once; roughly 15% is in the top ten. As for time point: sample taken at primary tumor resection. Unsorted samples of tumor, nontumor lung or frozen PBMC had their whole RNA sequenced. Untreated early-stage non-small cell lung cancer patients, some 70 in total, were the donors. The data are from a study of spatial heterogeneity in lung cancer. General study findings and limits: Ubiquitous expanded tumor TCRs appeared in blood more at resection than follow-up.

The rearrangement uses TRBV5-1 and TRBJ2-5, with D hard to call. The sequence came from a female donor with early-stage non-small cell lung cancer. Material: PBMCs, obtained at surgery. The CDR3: CASSLVGLIQETQYF. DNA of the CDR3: TGCGCCAGCAGCTTGGTAGGGTTGATTCAAGAGACCCAGTACTTC.